A single sample is the source of the 11 T cell receptor beta chains below, sequenced in a study of shared clonotypes between healthy human individuals. Generated by immunoSEQ multiplex PCR, the TCRdb table keeps only in-frame clones and is missing some. The sample shows 800,000 to 1,200,000 clones, around 82% of them seen only once. The sequenced sample consisted of memory CD4+ T cells from PBMCs. Subset reported: CD45RA-negative fraction. Source of these receptors: a young man in good health. Some clones in this sample may be carry-over from other donors' samples.

The V gene is TRBV5-5, the J gene TRBJ2-7; TRBD2 aligns across 15 bases. CDR1 and CDR2 from the germline V gene are SGHKS and YYEKEE (reference sequence). Trimming removed 4 bases from V and 7 bases from J; junction bases left unmatched: 6. The CDR3 loop spans 15 amino acids. The CDR3 region is CASSQGLAGGREQYF. CDR3 sequence (DNA): TGTGCCAGCAGCCAAGGACTAGCGGGAGGGAGGGAGCAGTACTTC.

This clone was counted once. In nucleotides, the CDR3 is TGTGCCAGCAGCTTAGATACCTACGAGCAGTACTTC. Encoded protein: CASSLDTYEQYF. This sequence joins TRBV11-1 and TRBJ2-7; D remains ambiguous. This CDR3 spans 12 amino acids. V was cut by 1 base and J by 2 bases, with 3 bases left in between. Per germline, CDR1 SGHAT and CDR2 FQDESV (reference sequence). The complete variable domain, with remaining parts taken from reference TRBV11-1 and TRBJ2-7, reads EAEVAQSPRYKITEKSQAVAFWCDPISGHATLYWYRQILGQGPELLVQFQDESVVDDSQLPKDRFSAERLKGVDSTLKIQPAELGDSAMYLCASSLDTYEQYFGPGTRLTVT.

V and J are TRBV4-1 and TRBJ2-1, with 11 bases identical to TRBD2. Germline-derived CDR1 and CDR2 are MGHRA and YSYEKL. The ends lost 7 bases at V and 3 bases at J; junction bases unmatched: 14. The CDR3 sequence is 18 residues long. The CDR3 region has the DNA TGCGCCAGCAACCCAACTCTTCTAGCGGGAGGCCGCTACAATGAGCAGTTCTTC. Translated, it gives CASNPTLLAGGRYNEQFF.

Turning to this clone: A read error may be the cause here, since a much bigger clone is one base away. The chain links TRBV7-6 to TRBJ2-3; D not certain. The V end was cut by 5 bases, the J end by 6 bases, with 6 bases between. CDR3 length: 11 amino acids. Germline values: CDR1 SGHVS, CDR2 FNYEAQ. CDR3 sequence: CASSTRDTQYF. CDR3 in DNA: TGTGCCAGCAGCACCCGGGATACGCAGTATTTT.

This rearrangement joins TRBV4-1 to TRBJ1-2; D perhaps matches TRBD1 (5 bases). This CDR3 comprises 17 residues. Deletions cut 0 bases from V and 6 bases from J, with 20 bases between. CDR1 and CDR2 (germline): MGHRA, YSYEKL. CDR3 bases: TGCGCCAGCAGCCAAGAGAGGGGCGGATCCCGTAGGAATGGCTACACCTTC. Amino acids: CASSQERGGSRRNGYTF.

V is TRBV5-4 and J is TRBJ2-5; 7 positions agree with TRBD2. There are 16 residues in the CDR3. From germline, CDR1 is SGHNT and CDR2 YYREEE (reference sequence). V shed 1 base and J 4 bases; nucleotides not matched to a gene: 10. The CDR3 DNA follows: TGTGCCAGCAGCTTGAATAGGGGAGGGGTGCGAGAGACCCAGTACTTC. It encodes CASSLNRGGVRETQYF.

The gene calls are TRBV27 and TRBJ2-3; tentatively, D is TRBD2 (5 bases). The CDR3 has 14 residues. V shed 3 bases and J shed 2 bases, with 9 bases lying between them. CDR1 and CDR2 from the germline V gene are MNHEY and SMNVEV (reference sequence). The CDR3 sequence: CASSFPGFTDTQYF. CDR3 in DNA: TGTGCCAGCAGTTTCCCGGGATTCACAGATACGCAGTATTTT.

The chain combines TRBV11-2 with TRBJ1-1; TRBD1 might be the D (6 bases). This CDR3 comprises 13 residues. The ends were cut back, 5 bases at V and 8 bases at J, with 15 bases in the middle. In germline, CDR1 is SGHAT, CDR2 FQNNGV. Here the CDR3 DNA reads TGTGCCAGCAGCCACAACAGGGTGCCCGAAGCTTTCTTT. Translated: CASSHNRVPEAFF.

The chain links TRBV6-1 to TRBJ2-2, with TRBD1 identical over 10 bases. The CDR3 consists of 14 residues. V lost 6 bases, J lost 8 bases, and 6 bases stayed unmatched. The germline V gene encodes CDR1 MNHNS and CDR2 SASEGT. The CDR3 here is CASSWDRGRGELFF. The CDR3 DNA reads TGTGCCAGCAGCTGGGACAGGGGCAGGGGGGAGCTGTTTTTT.

CDR3 protein: CASSLGQGPRHEQYF. CDR3 coding DNA: TGTGCCAGCAGCTTAGGACAGGGGCCGCGGCACGAGCAGTACTTC. The chain uses TRBV11-2 and TRBJ2-7; 8 bases are a match to TRBD1. CDR1 SGHAT and CDR2 FQNNGV come from the germline V gene. V dropped 1 base and J dropped 5; count of bases not matched to a gene: 7. The CDR3 sequence is 15 residues long.

V is TRBV28 and J is TRBJ2-1; D gene unclear. Trimming took 4 bases from V and 2 from J, leaving 12 bases between them. Per the germline V gene, CDR1 is MDHEN and CDR2 is SYDVKM. The CDR3 totals 15 residues. The CDR3 nucleotides read TGTGCCAGCAGTTCGGTAGTTGTTACCTACAATGAGCAGTTCTTC. It translates to CASSSVVVTYNEQFF.